These 20 T cell receptor beta chains came from one sample sequenced in a study of blood T cell repertoires in COVID-19. Clones were sequenced by immunoSEQ multiplex PCR, and TCRdb holds only the in-frame ones, with some missing. The table lists about 440,000 clones, approximately 90% of them singletons. Material for sequencing was peripheral blood. The receptors derive from a woman between 50 and 59 years old with COVID-19, enrolled during active disease.

The chain is built from TRBV2 and TRBJ1-1; a possible D gene is TRBD1 (5 bases). Per germline, CDR1 SNHLY and CDR2 FYNNEI. Trimming took 9 bases from V and 2 from J, leaving 13 bases between them. The length of the CDR3 is 13 residues. The CDR3 loop reads CASQIGGNTEAFF. The CDR3 nucleotides read TGTGCCAGTCAAATCGGGGGTAACACTGAAGCTTTCTTT. Supplemented by reference TRBV2 and TRBJ1-1, the full variable domain reads EPEVTQTPSHQVTQMGQEVILRCVPISNHLYFYWYRQILGQKVEFLVSFYNNEISEKSEIFDDQFSVERPDGSNFTLKIRSTKLEDSAMYFCASQIGGNTEAFFGQGTRLTVV.

The chain has TRBV7-3 and TRBJ2-7, with TRBD1 as a possible D gene (5 bases). CDR1 and CDR2 from the germline V gene are SGHTA and FQGTGA. The CDR3 contains 13 residues. Trimming took off 1 base at V and 5 bases at J, with 9 bases between the two ends. This chain's CDR3 is CASSLRGADEQYF. CDR3 DNA sequence: TGTGCCAGCAGCTTAAGGGGCGCGGACGAGCAGTACTTC.

The chain has TRBV19 and TRBJ1-2, with 7 bases lining up with TRBD1. After removal of 10 bases from V and 4 bases from J, the junction contained 15 bases not matched to a gene. Germline CDR1 and CDR2: LNHDA and SQIVND (reference sequence). CDR3 length: 15 amino acids. CDR3 amino acids: CAIQRWQGDPYGYTF. The CDR3 DNA reads as TGTGCCATCCAAAGGTGGCAGGGGGACCCCTATGGCTACACCTTC.

The V call is TRBV5-1, the J call TRBJ1-1, with 7 bases identical to TRBD1. Germline V gene data show CDR1 as SGHRS and CDR2 as YFSETQ. This CDR3 is 12 amino acids long. Trimming took 7 bases from V and 5 from J; bases not matched to a gene: 5. In DNA, the CDR3 is TGCGCCAGCGGACTGACAGGGACTGAAGCTTTCTTT. Amino acids: CASGLTGTEAFF.

The chain couples TRBV3-1 (or the pseudogene TRBV3-2) to TRBJ2-4, with 8 bases matching TRBD2. The germline V gene encodes CDR1 LGHDT and CDR2 YNNKEL (reference sequence). This CDR3 has 15 residues. J was trimmed by 6 bases and V by 5 bases; bases with no gene match: 9. In DNA form, the CDR3 reads TGTGCCAGCAGCGTTCACCTGGCGGGGGGAAACATTCAGTACTTC. Translating it yields CASSVHLAGGNIQYF.

The DNA for the CDR3 is TGTGCCAGTAGTCCCCCTACGGGTGGCTACACCTTC. Protein: CASSPPTGGYTF. The genes are TRBV19 and TRBJ1-2; no firm D call. The V and J ends lost 5 bases and 7 bases respectively, with 11 bases between them. This CDR3 has 12 amino acids. The germline CDR1 and CDR2 sequences are LNHDA and SQIVND (reference sequence).

This clone appeared once. The sample contains more than one DNA sequence encoding this CDR3. V gene TRBV18 combines with J gene TRBJ1-5; TRBD1 agrees at 8 bases. CDR3 length: 14 amino acids. Trimming at V came to 3 bases and at J to 4 bases, leaving 2 bases not matched to a gene. Germline V CDR1 and CDR2: KGHSH, LQKENI. The CDR3 sequence: CASSPRQGNQPQHF. CDR3 in DNA: TGTGCCAGCTCACCCAGACAGGGGAATCAGCCCCAGCATTTT. Full variable domain (rest looked up from reference TRBV18 and TRBJ1-5): NAGVMQNPRHLVRRRGQEARLRCSPMKGHSHVYWYRQLPEEGLKFMVYLQKENIIDESGMPKERFSAEFPKEGPSILRIQQVVRGDSAAYFCASSPRQGNQPQHFGDGTRLSIL.

The chain uses TRBV5-1 and TRBJ2-3, with 7 nucleotides matching TRBD1. Germline V gives CDR1 SGHRS, CDR2 YFSETQ. V gave up 2 bases and J gave up 3 bases; unmatched junction bases: 9. The CDR3 totals 16 residues. DNA of the CDR3: TGCGCCAGCAGCTTCTTGGCCGGGACAGTGACAGATACGCAGTATTTT. Encoded protein: CASSFLAGTVTDTQYF.

This clone was observed a few times. The genes are TRBV6-1 and TRBJ1-2; D not resolved. V lost 2 bases and J lost 8, with 12 bases in between. This CDR3 has 13 amino acids. The germline V gene encodes CDR1 MNHNS and CDR2 SASEGT. The CDR3 protein is CASSEIQSGGYTF. The DNA for the CDR3 is TGTGCCAGCAGTGAAATACAATCCGGGGGCTACACCTTC.

The J gene is TRBJ2-5, the V gene TRBV5-8; D may be TRBD2 (7 bases). V was trimmed by 0 bases and J by 5 bases, leaving 17 bases between them. The CDR3 loop spans 16 amino acids. Germline V CDR1 and CDR2: SGHTS, YDEGEE. CDR3 amino acids: CASSLVSSGGRETQYF. CDR3 sequence (DNA): TGTGCCAGCAGCTTGGTGTCCTCGGGGGGCAGGGAGACCCAGTACTTC.

The chain couples TRBV9 to TRBJ1-1; 7 bases agree with TRBD1. V was clipped by 3 bases and J by 4 bases; unmatched bases: 15. The CDR3 contains 17 residues. CDR1 is SGDLS, CDR2 YYNGEE, per germline. The CDR3: CASSGGRSQGKATEAFF. The CDR3 DNA follows: TGTGCCAGCAGCGGGGGCAGGTCACAGGGGAAGGCCACTGAAGCTTTCTTT. The full variable domain, rest sourced from reference TRBV9 and TRBJ1-1, is DSGVTQTPKHLITATGQRVTLRCSPRSGDLSVYWYQQSLDQGLQFLIQYYNGEERAKGNILERFSAQQFPDLHSELNLSSLELGDSALYFCASSGGRSQGKATEAFFGQGTRLTVV.

This rearrangement joins TRBV2 to TRBJ1-1, with 9 bases matching TRBD1. Germline CDR1 and CDR2: SNHLY and FYNNEI. V lost 5 bases and J lost 1; bases outside the gene matches: 2. The CDR3 contains 14 residues. CDR3 nucleotide sequence: TGTGCCAGCAGTTGGACAGGGGCGAACACTGAAGCTTTCTTT. This translates into CASSWTGANTEAFF.

The chain links TRBV6-5 to TRBJ1-2; D possibly corresponds to TRBD1 (6 bases). Germline CDR1 and CDR2: MNHEY and SVGAGI. CDR3 length: 15 amino acids. Trimming removed 0 bases at V and 3 bases at J, with 11 bases between. This chain's CDR3 is CASSYSGGADYGYTF. The CDR3 DNA follows: TGTGCCAGCAGTTACTCTGGGGGCGCTGACTATGGCTACACCTTC.

This chain connects TRBV7-2 to TRBJ1-1; D is uncertain. The CDR3 consists of 12 residues. V was clipped by 1 base and J by 8 bases, with 8 bases between them. Germline V gives CDR1 SGHTA, CDR2 FQGNSA. CDR3 loop: CASSLVASEAFF. For the CDR3, the DNA is TGTGCCAGCAGCTTAGTGGCCTCGGAAGCTTTCTTT. Variable domain in full (rest from reference TRBV7-2 and TRBJ1-1): GAGVSQSPSNKVTEKGKDVELRCDPISGHTALYWYRQSLGQGLEFLIYFQGNSAPDKSGLPSDRFSAERTGGSVSTLTIQRTQQEDSAVYLCASSLVASEAFFGQGTRLTVV.

Only one count was recorded for this clone. The V gene is TRBV27, the J gene TRBJ2-1, with 8 bases lining up with TRBD2. With V trimmed by 7 bases and J by 6 bases, 2 bases remained unmatched. CDR3 length: 12 residues. Per germline, CDR1 MNHEY and CDR2 SMNVEV (reference sequence). CDR3 coding DNA: TGTGCCAGCAATCGGGGGGGCAATGAGCAGTTCTTC. It translates to CASNRGGNEQFF.

This chain uses TRBV7-3 with TRBJ2-1, with 10 bases lining up with TRBD2. CDR3 length: 15 residues. CDR1 is SGHTA, CDR2 FQGTGA, per germline. V trimming: 5 bases; J trimming: 7 bases; junction bases outside the gene matches: 8. DNA for the CDR3: TGTGCCAGCAGCCGTAGCGGGGGGCCGCAAAATGAGCAGTTCTTC. It codes for CASSRSGGPQNEQFF.

This clone appeared once. The J gene is TRBJ2-1, the V gene TRBV7-8, with D perhaps matching TRBD2 (6 bases). The CDR3 totals 12 residues. Germline assignment: CDR1 SGHVS and CDR2 FQNEAQ. V was trimmed by 8 bases and J by 5 bases, leaving 10 bases between them. The CDR3 nucleotides are TGTGCCAGCTCTTGGGGGGACAATGAGCAGTTCTTC. Its protein product is CASSWGDNEQFF.

The CDR3: CASSLEQVWGNEQFF. The CDR3 region has the DNA TGCGCCAGCAGCTTGGAACAGGTGTGGGGCAATGAGCAGTTCTTC. The rearrangement uses TRBV5-1 and TRBJ2-1; D perhaps matches TRBD1 (5 bases). Trimming took 0 bases from V and 6 from J, leaving 13 bases between them. This CDR3 comprises 15 residues. Germline lookup yields CDR1 SGHRS and CDR2 YFSETQ.

The V gene is TRBV2, the J gene TRBJ1-3; D unresolved. CDR1 and CDR2 from the germline V gene are SNHLY and FYNNEI. The CDR3 sequence is 15 residues long. Trimming took 4 bases from V and 2 from J, leaving 12 bases between them. CDR3 amino acids: CASSVRGSPGNTIYF. CDR3 bases: TGTGCCAGCAGTGTACGGGGTTCCCCTGGAAACACCATATATTTT.

The gene calls are TRBV11-2 and TRBJ1-1; 8 nucleotides agree with TRBD1. V trimming: 5 bases; J trimming: 6 bases; junction bases outside the gene matches: 11. The length of the CDR3 is 15 residues. Germline V gene data show CDR1 as SGHAT and CDR2 as FQNNGV. This CDR3 is CASSARGPTWAEAFF. CDR3 DNA: TGTGCCAGCAGCGCCAGGGGGCCTACGTGGGCTGAAGCTTTCTTT. Drawing the rest from reference TRBV11-2 and TRBJ1-1, the complete variable domain is EAGVAQSPRYKIIEKRQSVAFWCNPISGHATLYWYQQILGQGPKLLIQFQNNGVVDDSQLPKDRFSAERLKGVDSTLKIQPAKLEDSAVYLCASSARGPTWAEAFFGQGTRLTVV.